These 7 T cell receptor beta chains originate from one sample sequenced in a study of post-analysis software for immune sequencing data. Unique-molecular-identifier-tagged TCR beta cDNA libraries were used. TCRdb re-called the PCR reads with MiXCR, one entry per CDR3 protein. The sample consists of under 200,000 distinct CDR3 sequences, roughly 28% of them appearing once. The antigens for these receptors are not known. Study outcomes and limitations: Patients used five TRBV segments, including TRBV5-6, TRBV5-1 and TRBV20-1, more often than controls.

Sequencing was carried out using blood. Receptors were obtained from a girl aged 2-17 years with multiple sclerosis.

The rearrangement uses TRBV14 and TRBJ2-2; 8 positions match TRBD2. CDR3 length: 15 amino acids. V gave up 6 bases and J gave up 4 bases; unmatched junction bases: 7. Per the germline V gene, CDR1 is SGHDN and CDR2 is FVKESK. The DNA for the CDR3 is TGTGCCAGCAGAGGACCTAGCGGGCCCACCGGGGAGCTGTTTTTT. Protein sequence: CASRGPSGPTGELFF.

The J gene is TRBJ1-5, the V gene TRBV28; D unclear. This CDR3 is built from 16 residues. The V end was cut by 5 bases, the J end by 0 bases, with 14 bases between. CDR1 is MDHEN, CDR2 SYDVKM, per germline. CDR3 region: CASSPRTDYSNQPQHF. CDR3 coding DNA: TGTGCCAGCAGTCCTCGGACTGATTATAGCAATCAGCCCCAGCATTTT.

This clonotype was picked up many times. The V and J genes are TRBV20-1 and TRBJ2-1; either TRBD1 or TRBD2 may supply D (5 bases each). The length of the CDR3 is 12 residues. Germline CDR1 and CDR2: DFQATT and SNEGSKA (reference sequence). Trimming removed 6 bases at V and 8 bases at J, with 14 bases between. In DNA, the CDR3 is TGCAGTGCCCCGGCGAGGGGCGATGAGCAGTTCTTC. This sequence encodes CSAPARGDEQFF.

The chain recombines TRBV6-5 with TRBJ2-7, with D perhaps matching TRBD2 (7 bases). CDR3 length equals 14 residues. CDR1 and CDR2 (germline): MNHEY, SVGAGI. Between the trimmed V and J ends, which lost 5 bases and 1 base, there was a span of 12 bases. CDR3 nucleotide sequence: TGTGCCAGCAGTCTAGGGGGGGCATCCTACGAGCAGTACTTC. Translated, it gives CASSLGGASYEQYF.

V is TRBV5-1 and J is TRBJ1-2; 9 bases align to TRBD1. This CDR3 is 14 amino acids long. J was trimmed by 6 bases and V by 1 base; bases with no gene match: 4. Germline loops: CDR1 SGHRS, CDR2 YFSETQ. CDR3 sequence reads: CASSLTGGAHGYTF. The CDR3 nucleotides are TGCGCCAGCAGCTTGACAGGGGGCGCGCATGGCTACACCTTC.

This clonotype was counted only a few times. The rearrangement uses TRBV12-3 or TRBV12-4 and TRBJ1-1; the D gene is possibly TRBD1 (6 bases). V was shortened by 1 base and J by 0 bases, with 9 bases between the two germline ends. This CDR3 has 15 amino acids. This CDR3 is CASSLVPGVNTEAFF. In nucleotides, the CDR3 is TGTGCCAGCAGTTTAGTCCCAGGGGTGAACACTGAAGCTTTCTTT.

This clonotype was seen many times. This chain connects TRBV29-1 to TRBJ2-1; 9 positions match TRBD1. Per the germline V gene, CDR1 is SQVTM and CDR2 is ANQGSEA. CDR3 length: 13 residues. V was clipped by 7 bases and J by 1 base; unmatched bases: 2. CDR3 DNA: TGCAGCGATGACAGGGGGTCCTACAATGAGCAGTTCTTC. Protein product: CSDDRGSYNEQFF.